This T cell receptor (beta chain) emerged from a study of T-cell reconstitution after alpha-beta-depleted transplantation in children. The TCRbeta library was prepared with unique molecular identifiers. TCRdb reanalysed the PCR reads using MiXCR and keeps one entry per CDR3 protein. The data hold 670,000 or so distinct CDR3 sequences, with around 13% observed a single time. Germline-derived CDR1 and CDR2 are SQVTM and ANQGSEA. This CDR3 is 17 amino acids long. The V segment lost 7 bases and the J segment 6 bases; nucleotides outside the gene matches: 16. The material was PBMCs, obtained before TCRalphabeta/CD19-depleted stem cell transplant. This receptor was taken from a girl aged 2-10 years with congenital amegakaryocytic thrombocytopenia, due to receive a stem cell transplant. The rearrangement uses TRBV29-1 and TRBJ2-2, with 11 bases identical to TRBD2. For the CDR3, the DNA is TGCAGCGCACAGGGAATTGTCCTAGCGGGAGGCCCCGGGGAGCTGTTTTTT. Translation: CSAQGIVLAGGPGELFF.